Each of the 15 T cell receptor beta chains below was sequenced from the same sample in a study of cytomegalovirus exposure and HLA in healthy donors. PCR used 60 Vbeta primers and 13 Jbeta primers. The protocol was immunoSEQ multiplex PCR, while the TCRdb copy is restricted to in-frame clones and leaves out a portion. The sample consists of roughly 100,000 clones, roughly 77% of them appearing once. Material for sequencing was PBMCs. The source of these receptors is a man aged 40-49 years in good health and CMV-seronegative.

The V call is TRBV7-9, the J call TRBJ2-5, with TRBD1 as a possible D gene (6 bases). The DNA end is a closer match to TRBJ2-7, so the J assignment may be wrong. The CDR3 length is 14 residues. Germline V lookup: CDR1 SEHNR, CDR2 FQNEAQ (reference sequence). This chain's CDR3 is CASSLAGALYEQYF. DNA of the CDR3: TGTGCCAGCAGCTTAGCGGGGGCTCTCTACGAGCAGTACTTC.

This chain joins TRBV7-2 and TRBJ2-7; D gene uncertain. This CDR3 spans 12 amino acids. The germline CDR1 and CDR2 sequences are SGHTA and FQGNSA. The V and J ends lost 2 bases and 3 bases respectively, with 5 bases between them. CDR3 bases: TGTGCCAGCAGCTTACAGGACTACGAGCAGTACTTC. Protein sequence: CASSLQDYEQYF.

In its sample, this clone was seen a few times. The rearrangement uses TRBV18 and TRBJ2-7, with D possibly matching TRBD2 (7 bases). Trimming took off 1 base at V and 5 bases at J, with 12 bases between the two ends. Germline CDR1 reads KGHSH; CDR2 reads LQKENI. The CDR3 is made up of 14 amino acids. The CDR3 protein is CASSPRGGMDEQYF. In nucleotides, the CDR3 is TGTGCCAGCTCACCACGCGGGGGCATGGACGAGCAGTACTTC.

This chain links TRBV6-4 with TRBJ2-5; D may be TRBD1 (5 bases). Looked up from germline, CDR1 is MRHNA and CDR2 is SNTAGT. V shed 3 bases and J shed 5 bases, with 22 bases lying between them. The CDR3 contains 17 residues. DNA of the CDR3: TGTGCCAGCAGTGAGGGGCGCCCGACACTGGCTATTGAGACCCAGTACTTC. As protein: CASSEGRPTLAIETQYF.

The V call is TRBV10-2, the J call TRBJ1-1; D possibly corresponds to TRBD1 (6 bases). The V gene lost 7 bases and the J gene lost 4 bases, with 19 bases spanning the gap. The CDR3 is made up of 15 amino acids. From germline, CDR1 is WSHSY and CDR2 SAAADI. CDR3 in DNA: TGCGCCAGCACCCCAGGCGTACAGGGAATCACTGAAGCTTTCTTT. This encodes CASTPGVQGITEAFF.

The chain is built from TRBV19 and TRBJ2-7; tentatively, D is TRBD1 (7 bases). The germline V and J ends were trimmed by 5 bases and 7 bases, with 24 bases remaining between them. The length of the CDR3 is 16 residues. CDR1 LNHDA and CDR2 SQIVND come from the germline V gene (reference sequence). The CDR3 DNA is TGTGCCAGTAGTCGTAACCGGGACGGAGGGGGCTTGGAGCAGTACTTC. Encoded protein: CASSRNRDGGGLEQYF.

This clone was found a few times. The genes are TRBV4-1 and TRBJ2-3, with D possibly being TRBD1 (6 bases). Germline assignment: CDR1 MGHRA and CDR2 YSYEKL. The CDR3 covers 16 residues. Trimming removed 0 bases from V and 7 bases from J, with 17 bases in between. The CDR3 DNA reads as TGCGCCAGCAGCCAAGACCCAGGGGCAACTGGGTATACGCAGTATTTT. It translates to CASSQDPGATGYTQYF.

This clone was counted a few times. The rearrangement links TRBV2 to TRBJ1-1; D remains unclear. This CDR3 is built from 14 residues. The V end lost 7 bases, the J end lost 7 bases, and 19 bases lay between the germline ends. Germline CDR1 SNHLY, CDR2 FYNNEI. As DNA, the CDR3 is TGTGCCAGCATCCTCAGTCCCCTCGGGGATGAAGCTTTCTTT. As protein: CASILSPLGDEAFF.

The J gene is TRBJ2-5, the V gene TRBV7-2; 10 bases are shared with TRBD1. CDR1 is SGHTA, CDR2 FQGNSA, per germline. The CDR3 sequence is 15 residues long. J gave up 3 bases and V 3 bases, and 4 bases lay outside the gene matches. The CDR3 DNA follows: TGTGCCAGCAGCTTTACCGGGACAGGGGAAGAGACCCAGTACTTC. Its translation: CASSFTGTGEETQYF.

There are a few counts of this clone. The chain recombines TRBV5-1 with TRBJ1-1; 7 bases agree with TRBD1. V lost 4 bases to trimming and J lost 0 bases; unmatched junction nucleotides: 6. CDR3 length: 15 residues. From germline, CDR1 is SGHRS and CDR2 YFSETQ. The CDR3 sequence is CASSPAGGMNTEAFF. The CDR3 DNA is TGCGCCAGCAGCCCAGCAGGGGGAATGAACACTGAAGCTTTCTTT.

The chain recombines TRBV18 with TRBJ1-5; a possible D gene is TRBD1 (5 bases). Germline V gives CDR1 KGHSH, CDR2 LQKENI. The CDR3 extends over 15 amino acids. Trimming stripped 1 base from V and 6 bases from J, with 13 bases between. CDR3 sequence (DNA): TGTGCCAGCTCACCACGATCGAGGGGAGGTCAGCCCCAGCATTTT. Protein product: CASSPRSRGGQPQHF.

The chain combines TRBV6-1 with TRBJ1-6; 7 bases map to TRBD1. After removal of 6 bases from V and 2 bases from J, the junction contained 4 bases not matched to a gene. The CDR3 is 15 amino acids. The V gene's germline CDR1 is MNHNS and CDR2 SASEGT. This chain's CDR3 is CASRMTGPYNSPLHF. DNA of the CDR3: TGTGCCAGCAGAATGACAGGGCCCTATAATTCACCCCTCCACTTT.

This rearrangement joins TRBV6-5 to TRBJ1-1, with D unclear. The CDR3 is made up of 13 amino acids. Germline V gene sequence: CDR1 MNHEY, CDR2 SVGAGI. Trimming shortened V by 2 bases and J by 0 bases, and 4 bases separated the two germline ends. In nucleotides, the CDR3 is TGTGCCAGCAGTTACACAGTGAACACTGAAGCTTTCTTT. Amino acids: CASSYTVNTEAFF.

This clone has a handful of counts. This chain joins TRBV7-3 and TRBJ1-1; TRBD1 matches 8 bases. The CDR3 contains 14 residues. CDR1 and CDR2 (germline): SGHTA, FQGTGA. Trimming at V came to 5 bases and at J to 4 bases, leaving 6 bases not matched to a gene. The CDR3 DNA reads as TGTGCCAGCAGCCCTACAGGGGGGTCCACTGAAGCTTTCTTT. This translates into CASSPTGGSTEAFF.

The CDR3 sequence is CATDTPSTDTQYF. CDR3 in DNA: TGTGCCACGGACACTCCTAGCACAGATACGCAGTATTTT. The V and J genes are TRBV2 and TRBJ2-3, with D possibly TRBD1 on 5 matching bases. The germline V gene encodes CDR1 SNHLY and CDR2 FYNNEI. CDR3 length: 13 amino acids. V was shortened by 10 bases and J by 0 bases, with 11 bases between the two germline ends.